A single sample gave rise to the 27 T cell receptor beta chains below, sequenced in a study of metastatic and nonmetastatic thyroid tumors. MiXCR reprocessed the PCR reads for TCRdb. The sample consists of about 40,000 clones, roughly 10% of them appearing once. Every patient underwent thyroid surgery untreated. Material: blood. Every receptor here comes from a female donor with papillary thyroid cancer or a benign thyroid nodule (not recorded which). Some clones in this sample may be carry-over from other donors' samples.

This clone appeared many times. This chain connects TRBV10-3 to TRBJ2-3; TRBD1 or TRBD2 may be the D gene (7 bases each). Looked up from germline, CDR1 is ENHRY and CDR2 is SYGVKD. The V gene lost 10 bases and the J gene lost 5 bases, with 19 bases spanning the gap. The CDR3 is 14 amino acids. CDR3 protein: CATQGGELEDTQYF. The CDR3 bases are TGTGCCACCCAGGGGGGGGAGCTTGAAGATACGCAGTATTTT.

This clone was detected many times. This chain joins TRBV5-1 and TRBJ1-3; D ambiguous. The CDR3 loop spans 15 amino acids. Trimming removed 1 base at V and 0 bases at J, with 8 bases between. Per germline, CDR1 SGHRS and CDR2 YFSETQ. CDR3 sequence: CASSLLDGSGNTIYF. CDR3 nucleotide sequence: TGCGCCAGCAGCTTGCTTGACGGCTCTGGAAACACCATATATTTT.

This clone was seen at least ten times. The V and J genes are TRBV5-1 and TRBJ1-5; D gene uncertain. V was pared by 3 bases and J by 4 bases, with 11 bases between. The CDR3 runs 14 residues. Looked up from germline, CDR1 is SGHRS and CDR2 is YFSETQ. The CDR3 sequence is CASSSGFDNQPQHF. Here the CDR3 DNA reads TGCGCCAGCAGCTCGGGTTTCGATAATCAGCCCCAGCATTTT. Filled out from reference TRBV5-1 and TRBJ1-5, the complete variable domain reads KAGVTQTPRYLIKTRGQQVTLSCSPISGHRSVSWYQQTPGQGLQFLFEYFSETQRNKGNFPGRFSGRQFSNSRSEMNVSTLELGDSALYLCASSSGFDNQPQHFGDGTRLSIL.

In this sample, this clone turned up many times. The sample carries other DNA sequences with the same CDR3. The chain employs TRBV27 and TRBJ2-1; 7 nucleotides align to TRBD1. The ends lost 6 bases at V and 6 bases at J; junction bases unmatched: 5. This CDR3 spans 13 amino acids. CDR1 is MNHEY, CDR2 SMNVEV, per germline (reference sequence). CDR3 DNA: TGTGCCAGCAGCAGGACAGGAGTCAATGAGCAGTTCTTC. Amino acid sequence: CASSRTGVNEQFF.

V usage is TRBV20-1 and J usage is TRBJ2-3; TRBD2 aligns across 10 bases. The V and J ends lost 0 bases and 3 bases, in that order; junction bases with no gene match: 6. The germline CDR1 and CDR2 sequences are DFQATT and SNEGSKA (reference sequence). This CDR3 contains 16 residues. CDR3: CSARDFQAGGTDTQYF. The CDR3 bases are TGCAGTGCTAGAGATTTTCAAGCGGGAGGGACAGATACGCAGTATTTT.

This clone was found many times. The genes are TRBV28 and TRBJ1-1, with D hard to call. This CDR3 contains 12 residues. Germline V gene data show CDR1 as MDHEN and CDR2 as SYDVKM. Trimming took 1 base from V and 8 from J, leaving 8 bases between them. The CDR3: CASSLSGREAFF. CDR3 sequence (DNA): TGTGCCAGCAGTTTATCGGGCCGGGAAGCTTTCTTT.

This clone was seen at least ten times. The chain has TRBV20-1 and TRBJ2-7, with a possible D match to TRBD2 (6 bases). Germline V gives CDR1 DFQATT, CDR2 SNEGSKA (reference sequence). Trimming shortened V by 6 bases and J by 3 bases, and 21 bases separated the two germline ends. The CDR3 loop spans 15 amino acids. The CDR3 DNA reads as TGCAGTGCCCCGCGGGTCAGCGGGCAGGGCTACGAGCAGTACTTC. This sequence encodes CSAPRVSGQGYEQYF.

This clone was picked up a small number of times. The chain carries TRBV6-5 and TRBJ1-2; tentatively, D is TRBD1 (6 bases). Trimming pared 3 bases from V and 6 bases from J, leaving 8 bases between. Germline CDR1 MNHEY, CDR2 SVGAGI. The CDR3 is made up of 12 amino acids. CDR3 DNA sequence: TGTGCCAGCAGTTATAGGGGGAATGGCTACACCTTC. Encoded protein: CASSYRGNGYTF.

This clone has a count of ten or more. The gene calls are TRBV20-1 and TRBJ2-7; the match to TRBD2 covers 12 bases. CDR3 length: 17 residues. V was clipped by 1 base and J by 0 bases; unmatched bases: 7. CDR1 is DFQATT, CDR2 SNEGSKA, per germline (reference sequence). DNA for the CDR3: TGCAGTGCTAGAGGTTTTGCTAGCGGGAGGGGCTCCTACGAGCAGTACTTC. It specifies CSARGFASGRGSYEQYF.

By sample share, this clone is medium-sized (0.01 to 0.1%). The chain joins TRBV6-5 to TRBJ1-2; D remains unclear. Germline V gene lookup returns CDR1 MNHEY and CDR2 SVGAGI. Trimming took 8 bases from V and 4 from J, leaving 29 bases between them. The CDR3 totals 18 residues. The CDR3: CASYHTFAPGRRTYGYTF. CDR3 nucleotides: TGTGCCAGCTACCACACCTTTGCTCCGGGTCGCAGGACCTATGGCTACACCTTC.

This clone has at least ten counts. One junction end disagrees with the germline gene, perhaps due to a read error. The rearrangement links TRBV27 to TRBJ2-7, with a tentative D call TRBD1 (7 bases). Per the germline V gene, CDR1 is MNHEY and CDR2 is SMNVEV (reference sequence). CDR3 size: 15 residues. Written as DNA, the CDR3 is TGTGCCAGCAGTCTACGGAGGGTAGGGGGCTACGAGCGGTACTTC. Protein: CASSLRRVGGYERYF.

This clone occurred many times. The chain employs TRBV30 and TRBJ1-3; no reliable D call. The germline CDR1 and CDR2 sequences are GTSNPN and SVGIG (reference sequence). The CDR3 contains 14 residues. V shed 0 bases and J shed 5 bases, with 11 bases lying between them. The CDR3 loop is CAWSVPWDRNTIYF. Written as DNA, the CDR3 is TGTGCCTGGAGTGTACCTTGGGATAGAAACACCATATATTTT.

The V and J genes are TRBV7-2 and TRBJ1-2; D is uncertain. Germline values: CDR1 SGHTA, CDR2 FQGNSA. Deletions cut 7 bases from V and 4 bases from J, with 16 bases between. The CDR3 extends over 14 amino acids. CDR3 in amino acids: CASNTPEYRYGYTF. The CDR3 DNA follows: TGTGCCAGCAACACTCCGGAGTATCGCTATGGCTACACCTTC.

The rearrangement joins TRBV7-3 to TRBJ2-5, with 8 nucleotides matching TRBD1. V shed 9 bases, J shed 4 bases, and the junction held 10 bases outside the gene matches. The CDR3 is 14 residues long. Germline V gene data show CDR1 as SGHTA and CDR2 as FQGTGA. The DNA for the CDR3 is TGTGCCAGTATCCCAGGGGGCGGGCGAGAGACCCAGTACTTC. It encodes CASIPGGGRETQYF.

This clone was seen repeatedly, ten times or more. The J gene is TRBJ2-5, the V gene TRBV5-6; D is uncertain. The CDR3 spans 15 residues. Germline V lookup: CDR1 SGHDT, CDR2 YYEEEE. V shed 4 bases and J shed 3 bases, with 16 bases lying between them. The CDR3 sequence is CASSGRMRGEETQYF. The CDR3 DNA reads as TGTGCCAGCAGCGGTCGCATGCGCGGTGAAGAGACCCAGTACTTC.

This clone was found many times. The rearrangement uses TRBV6-1 and TRBJ1-5, with no clear D. V shed 5 bases and J shed 1 base, with 18 bases lying between them. Germline CDR1 MNHNS, CDR2 SASEGT. The CDR3 extends over 17 amino acids. The CDR3 sequence is CASSPLGRRPSNQPQHF. The CDR3 DNA follows: TGTGCCAGCAGTCCTTTAGGACGACGCCCCAGCAATCAGCCCCAGCATTTT.

This clone was observed many times. The CDR3 loop reads CASSQGTGELFF. The CDR3 DNA is TGTGCCAGCAGCCAAGGAACCGGGGAGCTGTTTTTT. V is TRBV3-1 and J is TRBJ2-2; D unclear. Trimming took off 1 base at V and 5 bases at J, with 2 bases between the two ends. This CDR3 region has 12 residues. From germline, CDR1 is LGHDT and CDR2 YNNKEL (reference sequence). The full variable domain, rest sourced from reference TRBV3-1 and TRBJ2-2, is DTAVSQTPKYLVTQMGNDKSIKCEQNLGHDTMYWYKQDSKKFLKIMFSYNNKELIINETVPNRFSPKSPDKAHLNLHINSLELGDSAVYFCASSQGTGELFFGEGSRLTVL.

V and J are TRBV19 and TRBJ2-5, with 7 nucleotides matching TRBD1. There are 14 residues in the CDR3. CDR1 and CDR2 from the germline V gene are LNHDA and SQIVND (reference sequence). With 9 bases clipped from V and 7 bases from J, the junction kept 14 bases outside the gene matches. Here the CDR3 reads CASLRDSARGTQYF. Written as DNA, the CDR3 is TGTGCCAGCCTCCGGGACAGTGCTCGGGGGACCCAGTACTTC.

The rearrangement links TRBV4-3 to TRBJ2-7; D is ambiguous. Germline V CDR1 and CDR2: LGHNA, YSLEER. This CDR3 has 13 amino acids. Trimming removed 0 bases at V and 3 bases at J, with 6 bases between. CDR3 coding DNA: TGCGCCAGCAGCCAAGAGGAAGGCTACGAGCAGTACTTC. Translating gives CASSQEEGYEQYF.

At least ten counts were recorded for this clone. This rearrangement joins TRBV6-1 to TRBJ2-7, with a tentative D call TRBD2 (6 bases). The CDR3 consists of 19 residues. The germline V gene encodes CDR1 MNHNS and CDR2 SASEGT. Trimming left V 2 bases short and J 0 bases short, with 23 bases between. The CDR3 coding sequence is TGTGCCAGCAGTGAAAGGGACTCGGGTTACAGTCCGCACTCCTACGAGCAGTACTTC. Translating it yields CASSERDSGYSPHSYEQYF.

This clone was recorded many times. Other DNA sequences from this sample encode an identical CDR3 as well. J is TRBJ1-5 and V is TRBV28, with D possibly being TRBD1 (6 bases). V was cut by 7 bases and J by 1 base, with 17 bases left in between. The germline V gene has CDR1 MDHEN and CDR2 SYDVKM. The CDR3 runs to 16 residues. The CDR3 loop reads CASNSMTGVSNQPQHF. CDR3 nucleotides: TGTGCCAGCAATTCGATGACAGGCGTCAGCAATCAGCCCCAGCATTTT.

This clone was seen many times. This chain uses TRBV20-1 with TRBJ2-1; 7 bases are shared with TRBD2. Germline V lookup: CDR1 DFQATT, CDR2 SNEGSKA (reference sequence). V lost 0 bases and J lost 12; bases outside the gene matches: 5. This CDR3 region has 12 residues. Here the CDR3 DNA reads TGCAGTGCTAGAGAACTAGCGAGCACGCAGTTCTTC. As protein: CSARELASTQFF.

This clone was detected many times. The J gene is TRBJ1-1, the V gene TRBV3-1; D ambiguous. This CDR3 has 12 amino acids. CDR1 LGHDT and CDR2 YNNKEL come from the germline V gene (reference sequence). Deletions cut 3 bases from V and 4 bases from J, with 6 bases between. The CDR3: CASSQGGTEAFF. The DNA of the CDR3 is TGTGCCAGCAGCCAGGGTGGCACTGAAGCTTTCTTT.

The table lists this clone with many counts. The chain joins TRBV11-1 to TRBJ2-1; no firm D call. Trimming shortened V by 2 bases and J by 3 bases, and 5 bases separated the two germline ends. This CDR3 has 13 amino acids. In germline, CDR1 is SGHAT, CDR2 FQDESV (reference sequence). CDR3 in DNA: TGTGCCAGCAGCTTAAACCTCTACAATGAGCAGTTCTTC. Its protein product is CASSLNLYNEQFF.

This clone showed up many times. This sequence joins TRBV20-1 and TRBJ1-1; perhaps TRBD1 as D (6 bases). CDR3 length: 12 residues. The germline V and J ends were trimmed by 4 bases and 6 bases, with 12 bases remaining between them. In germline, CDR1 is DFQATT, CDR2 SNEGSKA (reference sequence). As DNA, the CDR3 is TGCAGTGCTATAGGCAGGGGCTCTGAAGCTTTCTTT. It yields the protein CSAIGRGSEAFF.

In its sample, this clone was seen many times. Distinct nucleotide sequences in the sample also encode this CDR3. V is TRBV4-2 and J is TRBJ2-7; 7 bases fit TRBD2. CDR1 is LGHNA, CDR2 YNFKEQ, per germline. The CDR3 has 17 amino acids. V was pared by 5 bases and J by 7 bases, with 20 bases of the junction left unmatched. This CDR3 reads CASSEKPGTSGIWEQYF. CDR3 DNA sequence: TGTGCCAGCAGCGAAAAACCCGGGACGAGCGGGATCTGGGAGCAGTACTTC.

The table lists this clone with many counts. The chain employs TRBV4-3 and TRBJ1-2; 7 nucleotides agree with TRBD1. The CDR3 totals 15 residues. Germline CDR1 reads LGHNA; CDR2 reads YSLEER. The trim removed 1 base at V and 8 bases at J, leaving 10 bases unmatched. The CDR3 sequence is CASSQGGQIPWGYTF. Written as DNA, the CDR3 is TGCGCCAGCAGCCAAGGGGGACAGATACCTTGGGGCTACACCTTC.